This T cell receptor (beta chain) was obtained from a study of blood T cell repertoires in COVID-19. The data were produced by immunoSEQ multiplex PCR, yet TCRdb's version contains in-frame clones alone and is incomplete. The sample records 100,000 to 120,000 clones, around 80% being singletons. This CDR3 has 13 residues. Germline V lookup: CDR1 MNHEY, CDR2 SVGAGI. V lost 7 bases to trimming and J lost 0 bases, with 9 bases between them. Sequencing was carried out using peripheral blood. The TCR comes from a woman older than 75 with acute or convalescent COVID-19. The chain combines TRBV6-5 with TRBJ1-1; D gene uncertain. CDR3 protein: CASTQFVNTEAFF. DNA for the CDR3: TGTGCCAGCACCCAGTTTGTGAACACTGAAGCTTTCTTT.